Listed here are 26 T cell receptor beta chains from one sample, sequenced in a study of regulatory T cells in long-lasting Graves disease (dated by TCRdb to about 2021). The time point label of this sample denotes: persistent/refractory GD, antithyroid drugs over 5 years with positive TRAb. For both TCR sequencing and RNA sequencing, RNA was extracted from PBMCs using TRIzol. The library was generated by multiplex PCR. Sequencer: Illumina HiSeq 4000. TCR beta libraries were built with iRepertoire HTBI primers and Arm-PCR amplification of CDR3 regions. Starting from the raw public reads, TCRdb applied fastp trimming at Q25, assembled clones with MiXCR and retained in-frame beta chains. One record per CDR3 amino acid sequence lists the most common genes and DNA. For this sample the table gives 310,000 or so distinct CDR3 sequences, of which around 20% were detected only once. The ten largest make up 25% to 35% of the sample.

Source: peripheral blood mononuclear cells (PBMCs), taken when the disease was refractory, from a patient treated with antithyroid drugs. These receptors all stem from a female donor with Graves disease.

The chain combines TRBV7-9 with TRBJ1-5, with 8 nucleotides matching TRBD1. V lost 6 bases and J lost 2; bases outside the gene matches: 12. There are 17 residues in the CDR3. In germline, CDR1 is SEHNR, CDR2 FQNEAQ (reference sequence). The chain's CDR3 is CASSSHRGNTGNQPQHF. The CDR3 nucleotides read TGTGCCAGCAGTTCCCACAGGGGGAATACTGGCAATCAGCCCCAGCATTTT.

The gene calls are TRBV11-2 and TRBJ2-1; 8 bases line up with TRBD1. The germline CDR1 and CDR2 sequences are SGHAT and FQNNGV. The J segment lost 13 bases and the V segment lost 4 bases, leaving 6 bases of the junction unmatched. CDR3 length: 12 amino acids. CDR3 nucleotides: TGTGCCAGCAGCTGGGACAGGACTATTCAGTTCTTC. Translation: CASSWDRTIQFF.

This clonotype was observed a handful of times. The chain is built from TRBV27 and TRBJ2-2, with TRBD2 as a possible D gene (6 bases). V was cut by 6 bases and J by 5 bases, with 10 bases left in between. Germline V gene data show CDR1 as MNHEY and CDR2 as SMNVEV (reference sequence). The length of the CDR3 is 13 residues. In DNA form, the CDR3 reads TGTGCCAGCAGATTGCGGGGAACCGGGGAGCTGTTTTTT. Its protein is CASRLRGTGELFF.

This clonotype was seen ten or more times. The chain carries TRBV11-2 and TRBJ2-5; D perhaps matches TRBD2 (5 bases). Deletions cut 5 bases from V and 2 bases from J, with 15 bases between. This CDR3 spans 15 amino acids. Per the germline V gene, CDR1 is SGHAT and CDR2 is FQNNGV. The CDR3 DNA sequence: TGTGCCAGCAGCGTTGTCCTAGCCGAGCAAGAGACCCAGTACTTC. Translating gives CASSVVLAEQETQYF.

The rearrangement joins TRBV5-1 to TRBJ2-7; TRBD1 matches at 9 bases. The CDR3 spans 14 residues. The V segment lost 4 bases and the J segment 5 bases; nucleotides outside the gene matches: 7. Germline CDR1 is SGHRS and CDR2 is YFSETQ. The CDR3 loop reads CASSIGQGRNEQYF. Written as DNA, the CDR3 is TGCGCCAGCAGCATAGGACAGGGGAGGAACGAGCAGTACTTC.

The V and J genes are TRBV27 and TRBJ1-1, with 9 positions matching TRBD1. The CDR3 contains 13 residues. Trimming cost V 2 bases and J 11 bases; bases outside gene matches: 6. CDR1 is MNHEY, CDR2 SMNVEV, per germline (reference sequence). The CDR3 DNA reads TGTGCCAGCAGTTTAAGCACAGGGGGCGATGCTTTCTTT. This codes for CASSLSTGGDAFF.

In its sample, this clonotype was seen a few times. The CDR3 sequence: CATGGARRSGANTGELFF. The DNA of the CDR3 is TGTGCCACCGGGGGGGCCCGTCGGAGCGGGGCGAACACCGGGGAGCTGTTTTTT. The chain is built from TRBV24-1 and TRBJ2-2; TRBD2 might be the D (7 bases). This CDR3 has 18 residues. V lost 9 bases and J 0 bases, leaving 22 bases between the germline ends. CDR1 is KGHDR, CDR2 SFDVKD, per germline.

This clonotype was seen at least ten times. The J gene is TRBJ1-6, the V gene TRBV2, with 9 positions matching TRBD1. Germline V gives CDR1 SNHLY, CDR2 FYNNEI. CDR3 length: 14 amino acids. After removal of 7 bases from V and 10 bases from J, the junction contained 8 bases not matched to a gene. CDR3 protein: CASTQQGARSPLHF. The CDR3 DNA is TGTGCCAGCACCCAACAGGGGGCAAGGTCACCCCTCCACTTT.

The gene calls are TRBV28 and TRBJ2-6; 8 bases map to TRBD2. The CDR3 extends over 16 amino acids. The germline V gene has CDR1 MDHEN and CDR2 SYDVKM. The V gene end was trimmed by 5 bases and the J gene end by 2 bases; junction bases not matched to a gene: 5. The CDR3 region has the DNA TGTGCCAGCAGTCCCGGGGGGGTAGCTGGGGCCAACGTCCTGACTTTC. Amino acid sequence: CASSPGGVAGANVLTF. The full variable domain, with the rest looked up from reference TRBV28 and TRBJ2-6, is DVKVTQSSRYLVKRTGEKVFLECVQDMDHENMFWYRQDPGLGLRLIYFSYDVKMKEKGDIPEGYSVSREKKERFSLILESASTNQTSMYLCASSPGGVAGANVLTFGAGSRLTVL.

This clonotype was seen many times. The CDR3 DNA reads TGCGCCAGCAGCGCCACAGTTTATGGCTACACCTTC. It specifies CASSATVYGYTF. This chain connects TRBV5-1 to TRBJ1-2; D is unresolved. Germline V gene data show CDR1 as SGHRS and CDR2 as YFSETQ. CDR3 length: 12 residues. V lost 4 bases and J lost 5, with 9 bases in between.

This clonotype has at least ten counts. CDR3 in amino acids: CASGPGGGLYGYTF. The DNA for the CDR3 is TGTGCCAGCGGACCCGGGGGAGGCCTCTATGGCTACACCTTC. The chain carries TRBV12-3 or TRBV12-4 and TRBJ1-2, with a possible D match to TRBD1 (5 bases). The CDR3 runs 14 residues. Deletions cut 8 bases from V and 4 bases from J, with 17 bases between.

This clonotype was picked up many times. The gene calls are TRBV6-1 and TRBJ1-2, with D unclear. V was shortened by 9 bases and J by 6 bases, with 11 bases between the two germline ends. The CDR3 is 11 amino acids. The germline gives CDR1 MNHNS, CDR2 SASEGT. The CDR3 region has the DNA TGTGCCAGAACCGGTCGGAATGGCTACACCTTC. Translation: CARTGRNGYTF.

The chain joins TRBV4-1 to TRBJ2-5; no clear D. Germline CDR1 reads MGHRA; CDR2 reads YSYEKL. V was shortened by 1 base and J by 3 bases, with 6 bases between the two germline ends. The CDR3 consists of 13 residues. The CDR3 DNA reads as TGCGCCAGCAGCCAAGGGCGCGAAGAGACCCAGTACTTC. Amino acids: CASSQGREETQYF.

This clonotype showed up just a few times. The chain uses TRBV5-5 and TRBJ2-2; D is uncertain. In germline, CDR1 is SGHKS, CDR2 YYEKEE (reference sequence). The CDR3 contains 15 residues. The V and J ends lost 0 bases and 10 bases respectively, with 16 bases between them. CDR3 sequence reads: CASSLAWAAATELFF. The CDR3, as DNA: TGTGCCAGCAGCTTGGCCTGGGCAGCCGCAACGGAGCTGTTTTTT.

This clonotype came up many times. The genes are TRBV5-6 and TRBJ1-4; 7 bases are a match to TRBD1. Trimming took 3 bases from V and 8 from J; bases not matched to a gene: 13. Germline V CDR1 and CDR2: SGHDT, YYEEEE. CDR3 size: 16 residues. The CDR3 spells CASSWGGLRQGEKLFF. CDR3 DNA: TGTGCCAGCAGCTGGGGGGGCCTTCGACAGGGCGAAAAACTGTTTTTT.

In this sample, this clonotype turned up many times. This chain's CDR3 is CATSDLVRGEAFF. The CDR3 nucleotides are TGTGCCACCAGTGATTTGGTTCGGGGTGAAGCTTTCTTT. The chain couples TRBV24-1 to TRBJ1-1; D is ambiguous. V was pared by 0 bases and J by 7 bases, with 8 bases between. The CDR3 sequence is 13 residues long. Germline CDR1 and CDR2: KGHDR and SFDVKD.

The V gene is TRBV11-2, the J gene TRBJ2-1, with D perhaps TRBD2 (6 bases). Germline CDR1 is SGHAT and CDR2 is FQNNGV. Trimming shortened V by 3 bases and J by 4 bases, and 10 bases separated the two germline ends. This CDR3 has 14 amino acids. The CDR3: CASSFAGPYNEQFF. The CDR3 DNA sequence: TGTGCCAGCAGCTTCGCGGGGCCATACAATGAGCAGTTCTTC.

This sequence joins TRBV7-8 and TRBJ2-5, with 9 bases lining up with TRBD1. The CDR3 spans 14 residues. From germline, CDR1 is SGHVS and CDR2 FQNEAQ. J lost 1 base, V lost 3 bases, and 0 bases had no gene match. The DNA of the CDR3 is TGTGCCAGCAGCTTGGACAGGGGCCAAGAGACCCAGTACTTC. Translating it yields CASSLDRGQETQYF.

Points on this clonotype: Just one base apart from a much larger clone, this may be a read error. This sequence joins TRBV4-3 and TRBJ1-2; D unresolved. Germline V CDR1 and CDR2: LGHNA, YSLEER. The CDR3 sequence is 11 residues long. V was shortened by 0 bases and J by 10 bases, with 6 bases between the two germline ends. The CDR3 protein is CASSQDYAYTF. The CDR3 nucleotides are TGCGCCAGCAGCCAAGATTACGCCTACACCTTC.

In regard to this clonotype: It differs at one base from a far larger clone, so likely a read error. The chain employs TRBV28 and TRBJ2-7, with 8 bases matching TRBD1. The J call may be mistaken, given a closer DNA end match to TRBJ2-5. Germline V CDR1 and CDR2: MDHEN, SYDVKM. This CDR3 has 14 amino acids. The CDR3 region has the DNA TGTGCCAGCAGGACAGGGGTAGTAGGGGAGACCCAGTACTTC. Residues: CASRTGVVGETQYF.

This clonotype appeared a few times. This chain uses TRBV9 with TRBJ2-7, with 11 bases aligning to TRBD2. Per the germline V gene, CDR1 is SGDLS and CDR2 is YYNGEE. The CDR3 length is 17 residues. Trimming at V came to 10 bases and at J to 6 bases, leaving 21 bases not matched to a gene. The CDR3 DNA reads TGTGCCCGCGAGGGAGGGAAAAGAGCTAGCGGGAGGCGCGAGCAGTACTTC. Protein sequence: CAREGGKRASGRREQYF.

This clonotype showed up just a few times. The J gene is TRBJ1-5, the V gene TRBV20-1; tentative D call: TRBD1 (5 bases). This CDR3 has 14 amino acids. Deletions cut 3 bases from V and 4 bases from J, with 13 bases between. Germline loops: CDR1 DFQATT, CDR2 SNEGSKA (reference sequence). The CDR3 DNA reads TGCAGTGCTAGGTCGGGGGGGACTAATCAGCCCCAGCATTTT. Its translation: CSARSGGTNQPQHF.

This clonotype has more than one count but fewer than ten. The CDR3 spells CSARKGVAGGNNEQFF. For the CDR3, the DNA is TGCAGTGCTAGAAAAGGAGTAGCGGGAGGCAACAATGAGCAGTTCTTC. The V and J genes are TRBV20-1 and TRBJ2-1, with TRBD2 identical over 10 bases. V was clipped by 2 bases and J by 5 bases; unmatched bases: 9. Germline values: CDR1 DFQATT, CDR2 SNEGSKA (reference sequence). There are 16 residues in the CDR3.

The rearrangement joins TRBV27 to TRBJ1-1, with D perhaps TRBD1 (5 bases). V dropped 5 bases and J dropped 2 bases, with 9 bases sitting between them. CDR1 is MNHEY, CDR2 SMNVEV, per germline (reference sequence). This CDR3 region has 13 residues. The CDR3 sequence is CASSAGPNTEAFF. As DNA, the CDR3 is TGTGCCAGCAGTGCGGGACCAAACACTGAAGCTTTCTTT.

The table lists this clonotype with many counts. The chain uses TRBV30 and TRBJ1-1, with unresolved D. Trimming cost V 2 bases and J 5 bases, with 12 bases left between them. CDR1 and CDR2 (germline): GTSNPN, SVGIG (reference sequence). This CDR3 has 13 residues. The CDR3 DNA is TGTGCCTGGAGTACGGGGAGAAGGACTGAAGCTTTCTTT. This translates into CAWSTGRRTEAFF.

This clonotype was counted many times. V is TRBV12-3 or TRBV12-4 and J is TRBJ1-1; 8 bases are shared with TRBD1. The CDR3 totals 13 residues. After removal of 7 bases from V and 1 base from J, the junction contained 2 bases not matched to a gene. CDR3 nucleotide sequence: TGTGCCAGCACTACAGGGGGGAACACTGAAGCTTTCTTT. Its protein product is CASTTGGNTEAFF.